Listed here is a single T cell receptor (beta chain). Its antigen remains unknown. The PCR had 60 Vbeta and 13 Jbeta primers. The authors' processing: Later work found 80 million or so unique TCR beta chains, with about 10 million shared. Sequencing was performed with immunoSEQ multiplex PCR; in TCRdb, only in-frame clones are kept and a portion is missing. The V and J calls and clone size were taken over from that table, and D and trimming were inferred from the DNA. The data show 150,000 to 200,000 clones, roughly 77% seen once. This CDR3 contains 15 residues. CDR1 is LNHDA, CDR2 SQIVND, per germline (reference sequence). The V and J ends lost 3 bases and 3 bases respectively, with 14 bases between them. This entry comes from a study of cytomegalovirus exposure and HLA in healthy donors. Study-wide points: The study reported that TCR beta sequences accurately predicted HLA-A and HLA-B alleles in most subjects. Near-uniform donor sequencing depth was presumed by presence/absence analyses. Among TCR beta chains, those listed as cytomegalovirus-associated numbered over 150.

This TCR was recovered from a middle-aged woman in good health and CMV-seropositive. V is TRBV19 and J is TRBJ1-1; D is perhaps TRBD1 (5 bases). Sample: PBMCs. CDR3 in amino acids: CASSMAGRLYTEAFF. The CDR3 DNA reads TGTGCCAGTAGTATGGCAGGGAGGTTGTACACTGAAGCTTTCTTT.